This is a list of T cell receptor beta chains from one sample in a study of T cell changes during pregnancy in multiple sclerosis. Only in-frame clones appear in the TCRdb table, and some are missing; sequencing was by immunoSEQ multiplex PCR. Of 85,000 to 130,000 clones detected, 92% appear once; the ten largest clones hold around 1.5%. Sequenced here: peripheral blood, sampled after pregnancy. The receptors here all came from a female donor with multiple sclerosis, enrolled in a pregnancy study. CDR3s include the opening cysteine and the closing phenylalanine or tryptophan.

CDR3	J	V
CASSPFGAGYNEQFF	TRBJ2-1	TRBV19
CASRQGNQPQHF	TRBJ1-5	TRBV6-6
CASSPEGGIMNTEAFF	TRBJ1-1	TRBV5-4
CASRRQGSNYGYTF	TRBJ1-2	TRBV19
CASSPRGDHEQYF	TRBJ2-7	TRBV7-9
CAWSAFFTDTQYF	TRBJ2-3	TRBV30
CASSQDFPPPAVQYF	TRBJ2-7	TRBV14
CASSLGGGEAFF	TRBJ1-1	TRBV11-2
CASSTQRVGNTGELFF	TRBJ2-2	TRBV27
CASSLENGGQETQYF	TRBJ2-5	TRBV11-2
CASSFGEGLNEKLFF	TRBJ1-4	TRBV5-1
CAISEAGKILGLNTEAFF	TRBJ1-1	TRBV10-3
CASRGRTGSNVLTF	TRBJ2-6	TRBV6-1
CASSEEGSGAGELFF	TRBJ2-2	TRBV6-1
CASSFGQPQHF	TRBJ1-5	TRBV28
CAISSSSSQNTGELFF	TRBJ2-2	TRBV10-3
CASSLQGGFAEAFF	TRBJ1-1	TRBV18
CASRLTGGFNQPQHF	TRBJ1-5	TRBV5-8
CASSLEGQGSGGYTF	TRBJ1-2	TRBV5-1
CASRELASGAEQFF	TRBJ2-1	TRBV6-4
CASSDTGTHNTDTQYF	TRBJ2-3	TRBV9
CASRSGTSVSYNEQFF	TRBJ2-1	TRBV28
CACKRQESPYGYTF	TRBJ1-2	TRBV30
CASSLTRFTEAFF	TRBJ1-1	TRBV7-3
CASSVPRGTGAYEQYF	TRBJ2-7	TRBV5-1
CASSPEPQHF	TRBJ1-5	TRBV7-7
CASSPGQGSNTEAFF	TRBJ1-1	TRBV7-9
CAWSARTGGWQPQHF	TRBJ1-5	TRBV30
CASSWLVESENSNQPQHF	TRBJ1-5	TRBV28
CASSLQGSGNTIYF	TRBJ1-3	TRBV7-2
CASSAVAGPYQPQHF	TRBJ1-5	TRBV28
CAWSTRGATEAFF	TRBJ1-1	TRBV30
CASSSRGGSTNEKLFF	TRBJ1-4	TRBV27
CASSPDTGHYNEQFF	TRBJ2-1	TRBV27
CASSVGLPAGELFF	TRBJ2-2	TRBV9
CASSPRPGLAGFQYF	TRBJ2-3	TRBV13
CASSRVDRVGTEAFF	TRBJ1-1	TRBV19
CASSRLGVSTGELFF	TRBJ2-2	TRBV27
CASSRRVSGDQPQHF	TRBJ1-5	TRBV19
CASSPWAVEYF	TRBJ2-7	TRBV12-1
CSVLGRDRDYF	TRBJ2-5	TRBV29-1
CASSVDSAYNEQFF	TRBJ2-1	TRBV9
CASSYGTGKNSPLHF	TRBJ1-6	TRBV5-4
CASSSIGQARYSNQPQHF	TRBJ1-5	TRBV27
CASSFSGKNTGELFF	TRBJ2-2	TRBV5-6
CASRWRVAYEQYF	TRBJ2-7	TRBV2
CAWNGQSFSSGANVLTF	TRBJ2-6	TRBV30
CASMGGFNQPQHF	TRBJ1-5	TRBV25-1
CASSASGAYEQYF	TRBJ2-7	TRBV6-6
CATSRDWSYEQYF	TRBJ2-7	TRBV15
CASSIEGDRLKGETQYF	TRBJ2-5	TRBV19
CASSDSGQGTEAFF	TRBJ1-1	TRBV6-4
CASSLGWGQVPDTQYF	TRBJ2-3	TRBV5-1